The 23 T cell receptor beta chains below come from one sample, sequenced in a study of shared clonotypes between healthy human individuals. Clones were sequenced by immunoSEQ multiplex PCR, and TCRdb holds only the in-frame ones, with some missing. This table holds fewer than 550,000 clones, over 60% found once. Sequenced material: PBMCs. These receptors all stem from a woman aged 40 to 49 in good health. Some clones in this sample may be carry-over from other donors' samples.

V and J are TRBV19 and TRBJ1-5; D remains unclear. Deletions cut 4 bases from V and 6 bases from J, with 13 bases between. In germline, CDR1 is LNHDA, CDR2 SQIVND (reference sequence). The CDR3 spans 14 residues. The CDR3 protein is CASSNWGNSQPQHF. CDR3 DNA: TGTGCCAGTAGTAATTGGGGTAATAGTCAGCCCCAGCATTTT.

The chain links TRBV5-4 to TRBJ2-1; 12 positions agree with TRBD2. From germline, CDR1 is SGHNT and CDR2 YYREEE (reference sequence). With 5 bases clipped from V and 8 bases from J, the junction kept 11 bases outside the gene matches. The CDR3 covers 16 residues. The CDR3 DNA reads as TGTGCCAGCAGTCCCCGGACTAGCGGGGTTAGGGATGAGCAGTTCTTC. Translated: CASSPRTSGVRDEQFF.

This chain connects TRBV2 to TRBJ2-2; a weak D match, TRBD2 (6 bases). The CDR3 is made up of 14 amino acids. V lost 8 bases, J lost 5 bases, and 15 bases lay in between. The germline CDR1 and CDR2 sequences are SNHLY and FYNNEI. CDR3 loop: CASLRDFSTGELFF. The CDR3 DNA follows: TGTGCCAGCCTCCGGGACTTTTCTACCGGGGAGCTGTTTTTT.

J is TRBJ2-5 and V is TRBV18; 14 nucleotides align to TRBD2. V shed 2 bases, J shed 4 bases, and the junction held 12 bases outside the gene matches. This CDR3 is built from 19 residues. Per the germline V gene, CDR1 is KGHSH and CDR2 is LQKENI. The CDR3 coding sequence is TGTGCCAGCTCACCAACTGAGGGACTAGCGGGAGTTGTGGGAGAGACCCAGTACTTC. Translation: CASSPTEGLAGVVGETQYF.

This chain uses TRBV7-9 with TRBJ2-5; TRBD2 matches at 11 bases. The CDR3 length is 14 residues. From germline, CDR1 is SEHNR and CDR2 FQNEAQ (reference sequence). V lost 11 bases and J lost 5; bases outside the gene matches: 10. The CDR3 DNA is TGTGCCTATCAGCAACTAGCGGGAGTGGAGACCCAGTACTTC. As protein: CAYQQLAGVETQYF.

A word on this clone: Different DNA sequences within this sample yield the same CDR3. The chain joins TRBV5-1 to TRBJ1-1, with D possibly matching TRBD1 (5 bases). The germline gives CDR1 SGHRS, CDR2 YFSETQ. There are 14 residues in the CDR3. Trimming took off 1 base at V and 1 base at J, with 8 bases between the two ends. The CDR3 sequence is CASSLTGSNTEAFF. CDR3 DNA sequence: TGCGCCAGCAGCTTGACAGGATCGAACACTGAAGCTTTCTTT.

The chain couples TRBV10-1 to TRBJ2-5; 14 bases are a match to TRBD2. Germline CDR1 WNHNN, CDR2 SYGVQD (reference sequence). The CDR3 runs to 19 residues. The trim removed 0 bases at V and 5 bases at J, leaving 11 bases unmatched. In DNA form, the CDR3 reads TGCGCCAGCAGTGAGTCGGGGACTAGCGGGAGTCTGACGTTGGAGACCCAGTACTTC. It yields the protein CASSESGTSGSLTLETQYF.

This chain uses TRBV2 with TRBJ2-3, with D possibly being TRBD2 (5 bases). The germline V and J ends were trimmed by 5 bases and 1 base, with 7 bases remaining between them. From germline, CDR1 is SNHLY and CDR2 FYNNEI. This CDR3 has 13 amino acids. CDR3 nucleotide sequence: TGTGCCAGCAGTAATAGCGGCACAGATACGCAGTATTTT. Its protein is CASSNSGTDTQYF. Complete variable domain (other parts from reference TRBV2 and TRBJ2-3): EPEVTQTPSHQVTQMGQEVILRCVPISNHLYFYWYRQILGQKVEFLVSFYNNEISEKSEIFDDQFSVERPDGSNFTLKIRSTKLEDSAMYFCASSNSGTDTQYFGPGTRLTVL.

This chain joins TRBV9 and TRBJ1-6, with a possible D match to TRBD1 (5 bases). This CDR3 spans 13 amino acids. The ends were cut back, 3 bases at V and 8 bases at J, with 9 bases in the middle. Germline CDR1 is SGDLS and CDR2 is YYNGEE. The CDR3 sequence: CASSATDDSPLHF. The CDR3 DNA sequence: TGTGCCAGCAGCGCGACAGATGATTCACCCCTCCACTTT.

V and J are TRBV15 and TRBJ2-5, with 8 bases identical to TRBD1. The end of the DNA is better explained by TRBJ2-7, so the J call may be wrong. This CDR3 is 13 amino acids long. Germline assignment: CDR1 LNHNV and CDR2 YYDKDF (reference sequence). This CDR3 reads CATSRDRVTEQYF. The CDR3 region has the DNA TGTGCCACCAGCAGGGACAGGGTAACCGAGCAGTACTTC.

The chain links TRBV12-5 to TRBJ1-1, with a weak D call TRBD1 (5 bases). This CDR3 contains 11 residues. Germline V gene sequence: CDR1 LGHNT, CDR2 FRNRAP. Trimming cost V 4 bases and J 13 bases, with 13 bases left between them. The CDR3 protein is CASGYSPRGFF. CDR3 coding DNA: TGTGCTAGTGGTTACTCACCGAGGGGTTTCTTT. The variable domain in full, completed from reference TRBV12-5 and TRBJ1-1, reads DARVTQTPRHKVTEMGQEVTMRCQPILGHNTVFWYRQTMMQGLELLAYFRNRAPLDDSGMPKDRFSAEMPDATLATLKIQPSEPRDSAVYFCASGYSPRGFFGQGTRLTVV.

This sequence joins TRBV28 and TRBJ1-4; TRBD1 aligns across 7 bases. The germline CDR1 and CDR2 sequences are MDHEN and SYDVKM. Unmatched junction bases numbered 3, after V lost 4 bases and J lost 4 bases. This CDR3 contains 14 residues. CDR3 protein: CASSSGTVNEKLFF. As DNA, the CDR3 is TGTGCCAGCAGTTCCGGGACAGTTAATGAAAAACTGTTTTTT.

This clone is a singleton in its sample. V is TRBV7-8 and J is TRBJ2-6; no firm D call. CDR1 is SGHVS and CDR2 is FQNEAQ in the germline V gene. The CDR3 extends over 15 amino acids. Deletions cut 4 bases from V and 2 bases from J, with 9 bases between. The CDR3 region is CASSWAGTGANVLTF. The DNA of the CDR3 is TGTGCCAGCAGCTGGGCCGGAACTGGGGCCAACGTCCTGACTTTC.

This clone appeared once. The rearrangement joins TRBV5-4 to TRBJ2-7; 9 nucleotides align to TRBD2. The junction had 12 bases not matched to a gene; V was cut back by 4 bases and J by 7 bases. Germline V gene lookup returns CDR1 SGHNT and CDR2 YYREEE (reference sequence). The CDR3 totals 15 residues. The CDR3 DNA is TGTGCCAGCAGCGAGCGGCTAGCGGGACCCTTGGAGCAGTACTTC. Its translation: CASSERLAGPLEQYF.

This clone appeared a single time. A read error likely explains this, since a far larger clone differs by one base. This sequence joins TRBV28 and TRBJ1-2; no firm D call. Germline V gene data show CDR1 as MDHEN and CDR2 as SYDVKM. The CDR3 runs to 12 residues. Written as DNA, the CDR3 is TGTGCCTGCAGTTACAATCCGGATGGCTACACCTTC. It encodes CACSYNPDGYTF.

This clone has just one count. The J gene is TRBJ1-3, the V gene TRBV5-1; D is undetermined. The V gene lost 0 bases and the J gene lost 0 bases, with 10 bases spanning the gap. The CDR3 loop spans 16 amino acids. Germline V lookup: CDR1 SGHRS, CDR2 YFSETQ. The CDR3 coding sequence is TGCGCCAGCAGCTTGGAACCGGGGATCTCTGGAAACACCATATATTTT. It specifies CASSLEPGISGNTIYF. The full variable domain, in which reference TRBV5-1 and TRBJ1-3 provide the parts outside the CDR3, is KAGVTQTPRYLIKTRGQQVTLSCSPISGHRSVSWYQQTPGQGLQFLFEYFSETQRNKGNFPGRFSGRQFSNSRSEMNVSTLELGDSALYLCASSLEPGISGNTIYFGEGSWLTVV.

The rearrangement uses TRBV4-1 and TRBJ2-5; TRBD1 might be the D (5 bases). Germline V gives CDR1 MGHRA, CDR2 YSYEKL. The CDR3 contains 15 residues. Between the trimmed V and J ends, which lost 1 base and 2 bases, there was a span of 11 bases. CDR3 residues: CASSQGGRAQETQYF. The CDR3 bases are TGCGCCAGCAGCCAAGGTGGCAGGGCTCAAGAGACCCAGTACTTC.

The gene calls are TRBV18 and TRBJ1-1; the D is unclear. Germline CDR1 and CDR2: KGHSH and LQKENI. The CDR3 is 15 amino acids. Deletions cut 3 bases from V and 3 bases from J, with 14 bases between. The CDR3 nucleotides read TGTGCCAGCTCACCTAACGTTCGGCAGGACACTGAAGCTTTCTTT. Encoded protein: CASSPNVRQDTEAFF.

The chain links TRBV5-4 to TRBJ2-1; the D is unclear. V lost 4 bases, J lost 7 bases, and 15 bases lay in between. The germline gives CDR1 SGHNT, CDR2 YYREEE (reference sequence). CDR3 size: 14 residues. The CDR3 protein is CASSTTLLWNEQFF. CDR3 sequence (DNA): TGTGCCAGCAGCACGACTCTCCTTTGGAATGAGCAGTTCTTC.

In this sample, this clone turned up once. V gene TRBV7-2 combines with J gene TRBJ2-2, with D perhaps TRBD2 (6 bases). With 0 bases removed from V and 1 base from J, the gap between germline ends came to 6 bases. CDR1 is SGHTA and CDR2 is FQGNSA in the germline V gene. This CDR3 spans 15 amino acids. CDR3 protein: CASSLAGGNTGELFF. As DNA, the CDR3 is TGTGCCAGCAGCTTAGCGGGAGGGAACACCGGGGAGCTGTTTTTT. Filled out from reference TRBV7-2 and TRBJ2-2, the complete variable domain reads GAGVSQSPSNKVTEKGKDVELRCDPISGHTALYWYRQSLGQGLEFLIYFQGNSAPDKSGLPSDRFSAERTGGSVSTLTIQRTQQEDSAVYLCASSLAGGNTGELFFGEGSRLTVL.

In this sample, this clone turned up a few times. The J gene is TRBJ2-5, the V gene TRBV11-1, with D unclear. From germline, CDR1 is SGHAT and CDR2 FQDESV (reference sequence). This CDR3 has 14 residues. V was trimmed by 2 bases and J by 2 bases, leaving 9 bases between them. CDR3 region: CASSLRQAQETQYF. The DNA of the CDR3 is TGTGCCAGCAGCTTAAGGCAGGCACAAGAGACCCAGTACTTC.

This clone was detected a few times. The gene calls are TRBV27 and TRBJ2-1, with TRBD2 identical over 9 bases. Germline V lookup: CDR1 MNHEY, CDR2 SMNVEV (reference sequence). The J segment lost 6 bases and the V segment lost 10 bases, leaving 10 bases of the junction unmatched. This CDR3 region has 14 residues. The CDR3 loop reads CATRGAGGTNEQFF. The CDR3 DNA reads as TGTGCCACCCGGGGGGCGGGAGGGACCAATGAGCAGTTCTTC.

The V gene is TRBV11-2, the J gene TRBJ2-7; D gene uncertain. There are 15 residues in the CDR3. Germline CDR1 SGHAT, CDR2 FQNNGV. V was cut by 0 bases and J by 1 base, with 10 bases left in between. The CDR3 loop reads CASSLDVHPSYEQYF. The CDR3 nucleotides read TGTGCCAGCAGCTTAGATGTACACCCTTCCTACGAGCAGTACTTC. Variable domain in full (rest from reference TRBV11-2 and TRBJ2-7): EAGVAQSPRYKIIEKRQSVAFWCNPISGHATLYWYQQILGQGPKLLIQFQNNGVVDDSQLPKDRFSAERLKGVDSTLKIQPAKLEDSAVYLCASSLDVHPSYEQYFGPGTRLTVT.